This TCR beta chain was sequenced in a study of CD8 T cells in Susac syndrome. Study overall: Patients with Susac syndrome were therapy-naive, on corticosteroids, or on intravenous immunoglobulin alone at the time that blood was drawn.

The germline V gene encodes CDR1 LGHDT and CDR2 YNNKEL (reference sequence). The V end was cut by 7 bases, the J end by 5 bases, with 10 bases between. The CDR3 consists of 12 residues. When the RNA was reverse transcribed, random hexamers were used with an input of roughly 0.45 to 1 ug. Multiplex immunoSEQ PCR targeted 54 Vbeta and 13 Jbeta TCR beta segments. TCRdb reanalysed the immunoSEQ multiplex PCR reads using MiXCR and keeps one entry per CDR3 protein. The profile shows around 150,000 distinct CDR3 sequences, 95% of them singletons. Patients with Susac syndrome met the recently defined diagnostic criteria for definite or probable disease. TEMRA cells were enriched by FACS, while CD8+ and CD4+ T cells were obtained through a negative isolation that was performed magnetically.

This rearrangement joins TRBV3-1 to TRBJ2-3, with D perhaps matching TRBD1 or TRBD2 (5 bases each). Sequenced input: CD4+ T cells from PBMCs. The sequence was collected from a human donor with Susac syndrome. The CDR3 here is CASTSGGDTQYF. For the CDR3, the DNA is TGTGCCAGCACCTCTGGGGGAGATACGCAGTATTTT.